The rows below give T cell receptor beta chains drawn from one sample of a study of blood T cells in healthy people across ages. From the 5' RACE reads, TCRdb called clonotypes with MiXCR, one entry per CDR3 protein. Of hundreds of thousands of distinct CDR3 sequences in the sample, over 45% were seen once. Sequenced material: blood. The receptors were sampled from a man aged 25-45 years in good health. Both conserved end residues are part of each CDR3. The D gene is left open where the match is weak. For some rows the clone size is stated as once, few or many, or as a class when expanded; others skip it.

D	size	V	J	CDR3	DNA
TRBD2	few	TRBV5-8	TRBJ2-1	CASSLGGLAGYYNEQFF	TGTGCCAGCAGCCTGGGGGGACTAGCGGGATACTACAATGAGCAGTTCTTC
.	.	TRBV3-1	TRBJ2-7	CASQNAGVYEQYF	TGTGCCAGCCAAAACGCAGGGGTCTACGAGCAGTACTTC
.	.	TRBV4-2	TRBJ2-7	CASSQGGPSSYEQYF	TGTGCCAGCAGCCAAGGAGGGCCTTCTTCCTACGAGCAGTACTTC
.	.	TRBV7-2	TRBJ2-3	CASSIRGATDTQYF	TGTGCCAGCAGCATCAGGGGGGCCACAGATACGCAGTATTTT
.	.	TRBV20-1	TRBJ2-7	CSASGEAEQYF	TGCAGTGCTAGTGGGGAGGCCGAGCAGTACTTC
TRBD2	.	TRBV20-1	TRBJ2-1	CSASPRMRSGRAGGRFF	TGCAGTGCTAGCCCCCGGATGAGGAGCGGGAGGGCCGGTGGTCGGTTCTTC
TRBD1	.	TRBV29-1	TRBJ2-7	CSVRDRGRGEQYF	TGCAGCGTTCGGGACAGGGGGCGAGGCGAGCAGTACTTC
.	.	TRBV25-1	TRBJ2-1	CTSSTSREGNEQFF	.
TRBD1	.	TRBV12-3/TRBV12-4	TRBJ2-4	CVSSSVRTGKNIQYF	TGTGTCAGCAGTTCCGTTCGGACAGGAAAAAACATTCAGTACTTC
TRBD1	.	TRBV6-6	TRBJ2-3	CASINGQGTDTQYF	TGTGCCAGCATAAACGGACAGGGCACAGATACGCAGTATTTT
.	.	TRBV9	TRBJ1-2	CASSVESGNGYTF	TGTGCCAGCAGCGTAGAATCGGGTAATGGCTACACCTTC
TRBD1	few	TRBV4-3	TRBJ2-3	CASSRGQDGDTQYF	TGCGCCAGCAGTCGAGGACAGGACGGAGATACGCAGTATTTT
.	.	TRBV5-1	TRBJ1-1	CASSLTGYLNTEAFF	TGCGCCAGCAGCTTGACAGGCTACCTGAACACTGAAGCTTTCTTT
.	.	TRBV5-1	TRBJ2-5	CASSLVGHFQETQYF	TGCGCCAGCAGCTTGGTTGGCCATTTTCAAGAGACCCAGTACTTC
.	.	TRBV11-2	TRBJ1-1	CASSSQGRKTFF	TGTGCCAGCAGCTCACAGGGCAGAAAAACTTTCTTT
TRBD1	.	TRBV6-2/TRBV6-3	TRBJ2-7	CASSGGQGLYEQYF	TGTGCCAGCAGCGGGGGACAGGGTCTCTACGAGCAGTACTTC
.	.	TRBV12-3/TRBV12-4	TRBJ1-6	CASSLTTTGRYNSPLHF	TGTGCCAGCAGTTTGACCACTACAGGGCGCTATAATTCACCCCTCCACTTT
TRBD2	few	TRBV4-3	TRBJ2-1	CASSRGLAGVPPSYNEQFF	TGCGCCAGCAGCCGAGGACTAGCGGGAGTTCCCCCTTCCTACAATGAGCAGTTCTTC
TRBD2	.	TRBV9	TRBJ2-1	CASSVTSDSYNEQFF	TGTGCCAGCAGCGTCACTAGCGACTCCTACAATGAGCAGTTCTTC
TRBD2	few	TRBV20-1	TRBJ2-5	CSARSPGLAAQETQYF	TGCAGTGCTCGCTCGCCCGGACTAGCTGCTCAAGAGACCCAGTACTTC
TRBD2	few	TRBV5-1	TRBJ2-7	CASSTRSGSSYEQYF	TGCGCCAGCAGCACCCGAAGCGGGAGCTCCTACGAGCAGTACTTC
TRBD2	few	TRBV2	TRBJ2-3	CASRKEALAGFITQYF	TGTGCCAGCAGAAAGGAAGCACTAGCGGGATTTATAACGCAGTATTTT
.	.	TRBV7-2	TRBJ2-3	CASSLGRSSDTQYF	TGTGCCAGCAGCTTAGGGAGGTCGAGCGATACGCAGTATTTT
.	.	TRBV7-9	TRBJ1-6	CASSRDTTNSPLHF	TGTGCCAGCAGCCGGGACACGACAAATTCACCCCTCCACTTT
.	.	TRBV7-2	TRBJ2-3	CASTERVTQYF	TGTGCCAGCACCGAGAGGGTTACGCAGTATTTT